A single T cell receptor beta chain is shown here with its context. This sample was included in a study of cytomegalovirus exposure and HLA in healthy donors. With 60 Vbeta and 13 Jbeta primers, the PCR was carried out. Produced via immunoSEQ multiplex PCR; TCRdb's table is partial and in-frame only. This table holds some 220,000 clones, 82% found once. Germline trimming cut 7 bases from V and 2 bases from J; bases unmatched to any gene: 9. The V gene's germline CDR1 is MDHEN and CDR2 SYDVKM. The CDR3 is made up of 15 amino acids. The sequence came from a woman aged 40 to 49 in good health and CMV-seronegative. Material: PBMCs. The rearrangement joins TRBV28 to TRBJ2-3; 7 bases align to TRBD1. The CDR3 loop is CASTWGQLSTDTQYF. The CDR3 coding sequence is TGTGCCAGCACCTGGGGACAGCTATCCACAGATACGCAGTATTTT.